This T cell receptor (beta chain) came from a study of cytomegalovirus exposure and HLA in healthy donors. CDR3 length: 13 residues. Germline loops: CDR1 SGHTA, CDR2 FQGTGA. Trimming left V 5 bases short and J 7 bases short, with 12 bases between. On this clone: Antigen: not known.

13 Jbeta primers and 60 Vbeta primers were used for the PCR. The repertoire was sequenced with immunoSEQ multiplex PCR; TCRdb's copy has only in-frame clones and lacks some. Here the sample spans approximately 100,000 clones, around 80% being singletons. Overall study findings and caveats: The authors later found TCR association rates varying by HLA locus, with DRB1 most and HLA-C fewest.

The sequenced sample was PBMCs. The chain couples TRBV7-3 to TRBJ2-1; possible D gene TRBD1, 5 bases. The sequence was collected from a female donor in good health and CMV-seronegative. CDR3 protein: CASSLDRPNEQFF. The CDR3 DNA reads TGTGCCAGCAGCCTCGACAGACCTAATGAGCAGTTCTTC.